These 23 T cell receptor beta chains share one sample of origin, sequenced in a study of cytomegalovirus exposure and HLA in healthy donors. PCR involved 60 Vbeta and 13 Jbeta primers. This table comes from immunoSEQ multiplex PCR, and its TCRdb copy is limited to in-frame clones, with some not included. Among 95,000 to 150,000 clones listed, around 70% were seen once. Source material: PBMCs. These receptors were obtained from a woman aged 40-49 years in good health and CMV-seropositive.

This clone was detected only once. CDR3 in DNA: TGTGCCAGCAGTGCACAGGGCGGGGGGGCGAATGAGCAGTTCTTC. Translation gives CASSAQGGGANEQFF. The V gene is TRBV2, the J gene TRBJ2-1, with TRBD2 identical over 9 bases. The CDR3 totals 15 residues. The germline V gene encodes CDR1 SNHLY and CDR2 FYNNEI. The V and J ends lost 4 bases and 7 bases, in that order; junction bases with no gene match: 8.

This clone was observed a few times. The chain uses TRBV5-6 and TRBJ1-1; no clear D. The CDR3 covers 13 residues. Germline CDR1 is SGHDT and CDR2 is YYEEEE. V was clipped by 2 bases and J by 1 base, with 6 bases between them. The CDR3 region has the DNA TGTGCCAGCAGCTTACAAGAGAACACTGAAGCTTTCTTT. This codes for CASSLQENTEAFF.

The V call is TRBV11-2, the J call TRBJ1-5; the D gene is possibly TRBD1 (6 bases). V was clipped by 0 bases and J by 2 bases, with 23 bases between them. The CDR3 is 20 residues long. Germline CDR1 is SGHAT and CDR2 is FQNNGV. The CDR3 coding sequence is TGTGCCAGCAGCTTAGATCATCACAGGGCTAAGCTAATATGCAATCAGCCCCAGCATTTT. It is translated as CASSLDHHRAKLICNQPQHF.

This chain joins TRBV9 and TRBJ1-3; possible D gene TRBD1, 6 bases. V lost 4 bases and J lost 2, with 13 bases in between. The germline V gene has CDR1 SGDLS and CDR2 YYNGEE. CDR3 length equals 15 residues. In nucleotides, the CDR3 is TGTGCCAGCAGCCCCAGACAGGCTGCTGGAAACACCATATATTTT. This translates into CASSPRQAAGNTIYF.

A few counts support this clone. The chain joins TRBV6-1 to TRBJ2-7; D gene ambiguous. This CDR3 is built from 12 residues. Germline lookup yields CDR1 MNHNS and CDR2 SASEGT. Trimming pared 6 bases from V and 1 base from J, leaving 7 bases between. The CDR3: CASRADSYEQYF. The CDR3 nucleotides read TGTGCCAGCAGGGCAGATTCCTACGAGCAGTACTTC.

The chain links TRBV9 to TRBJ2-5, with D tentatively TRBD2 (6 bases). This CDR3 is 15 amino acids long. Germline loops: CDR1 SGDLS, CDR2 YYNGEE. Trimming removed 4 bases from V and 3 bases from J, with 16 bases in between. CDR3 amino acids: CASSPLRGGEETQYF. CDR3 DNA: TGTGCCAGCAGCCCTCTAAGGGGCGGGGAAGAGACCCAGTACTTC.

The rearrangement links TRBV4-3 to TRBJ1-4; 9 positions match TRBD1. The CDR3 totals 14 residues. Germline V CDR1 and CDR2: LGHNA, YSLEER. The V and J ends lost 4 bases and 5 bases, in that order; junction bases with no gene match: 2. The DNA of the CDR3 is TGCGCCAGCAGCCGGGACAGGGACAATGAAAAACTGTTTTTT. Translated: CASSRDRDNEKLFF.

The chain is built from TRBV14 and TRBJ2-3, with TRBD2 as a possible D gene (5 bases). The V end lost 4 bases, the J end lost 8 bases, and 19 bases lay between the germline ends. This CDR3 spans 15 amino acids. Germline V gives CDR1 SGHDN, CDR2 FVKESK. CDR3 protein: CASSPGGVRLGTQYF. CDR3 in DNA: TGTGCCAGCAGCCCTGGAGGTGTTCGACTTGGTACGCAGTATTTT. Full variable domain (outside the CDR3, taken from reference TRBV14 and TRBJ2-3): EAGVTQFPSHSVIEKGQTVTLRCDPISGHDNLYWYRRVMGKEIKFLLHFVKESKQDESGMPNNRFLAERTGGTYSTLKVQPAELEDSGVYFCASSPGGVRLGTQYFGPGTRLTVL.

The chain employs TRBV7-2 and TRBJ1-6; 7 positions agree with TRBD1. The J segment lost 10 bases and the V segment lost 5 bases, leaving 8 bases of the junction unmatched. Germline loops: CDR1 SGHTA, CDR2 FQGNSA. The CDR3 spans 14 residues. This chain's CDR3 is CASSERQGVSPLHF. CDR3 DNA: TGTGCCAGCAGCGAGAGACAGGGCGTGTCACCCCTCCACTTT.

Comment on this clone: Lacking the conserved final phenylalanine or tryptophan, this CDR3 likely reflects a read error. The chain uses TRBV16 and TRBJ1-2; no reliable D call. The ends were cut back, 0 bases at V and 8 bases at J, with 13 bases in the middle. This CDR3 region has 14 residues. Germline CDR1 is KGHSY and CDR2 is FQNENV. The CDR3 protein is CASSQSSSVGGYTV. DNA of the CDR3: TGTGCCAGCAGCCAATCTTCGTCTGTTGGCGGCTACACCGTC.

This clone was seen more than once but under ten times. The chain combines TRBV18 with TRBJ1-2, with a weak D call TRBD1 (6 bases). Trimming shortened V by 3 bases and J by 3 bases, and 14 bases separated the two germline ends. The CDR3 is 15 residues long. CDR1 and CDR2 from the germline V gene are KGHSH and LQKENI. As DNA, the CDR3 is TGTGCCAGCTCACCGAATTGGGGGGGCGACTATGGCTACACCTTC. Its protein product is CASSPNWGGDYGYTF.

This chain uses TRBV7-9 with TRBJ1-5, with D tentatively TRBD1 (6 bases). Germline V CDR1 and CDR2: SEHNR, FQNEAQ (reference sequence). The ends were cut back, 4 bases at V and 3 bases at J, with 10 bases in the middle. The CDR3 extends over 14 amino acids. The CDR3 spells CASSYGGPNQPQHF. The DNA for the CDR3 is TGTGCCAGCAGCTACGGGGGGCCCAATCAGCCCCAGCATTTT. Together with reference TRBV7-9 and TRBJ1-5, the CDR3 gives the full variable domain: DTGVSQNPRHKITKRGQNVTFRCDPISEHNRLYWYRQTLGQGPEFLTYFQNEAQLEKSRLLSDRFSAERPKGSFSTLEIQRTEQGDSAMYLCASSYGGPNQPQHFGDGTRLSIL.

The chain recombines TRBV2 with TRBJ2-1; 10 bases are shared with TRBD2. The germline CDR1 and CDR2 sequences are SNHLY and FYNNEI. Trimming at V came to 5 bases and at J to 2 bases, leaving 6 bases not matched to a gene. CDR3 size: 16 residues. The CDR3 protein is CASSPTSGPTYNEQFF. CDR3 nucleotide sequence: TGTGCCAGCAGTCCGACTAGCGGGCCAACCTACAATGAGCAGTTCTTC. The whole variable domain, filled in from reference TRBV2 and TRBJ2-1, reads EPEVTQTPSHQVTQMGQEVILRCVPISNHLYFYWYRQILGQKVEFLVSFYNNEISEKSEIFDDQFSVERPDGSNFTLKIRSTKLEDSAMYFCASSPTSGPTYNEQFFGPGTRLTVL.

The rearrangement links TRBV6-1 to TRBJ1-1; possible D gene TRBD1, 5 bases. With 1 base removed from V and 5 bases from J, the gap between germline ends came to 14 bases. Germline V gene sequence: CDR1 MNHNS, CDR2 SASEGT. The CDR3 totals 15 residues. The CDR3 nucleotides are TGTGCCAGCAGTGAAGGGTCGGCAGGGAAAACTGAAGCTTTCTTT. This sequence encodes CASSEGSAGKTEAFF.

CDR3 loop: CASSPTTRTTKTDGYTF. The DNA for the CDR3 is TGTGCCAGCAGCCCTACCACTCGGACAACAAAGACCGATGGCTACACCTTC. The J gene is TRBJ1-2, the V gene TRBV28; maybe TRBD1 (5 bases). This CDR3 has 17 residues. V was trimmed by 6 bases and J by 6 bases, leaving 26 bases between them. Germline lookup yields CDR1 MDHEN and CDR2 SYDVKM.

J is TRBJ1-6 and V is TRBV7-6, with D maybe TRBD1 (6 bases). Germline CDR1 is SGHVS and CDR2 is FNYEAQ. Trimming left V 2 bases short and J 8 bases short, with 13 bases between. The length of the CDR3 is 15 residues. The CDR3 sequence is CASSLRGRGDSPLHF. The CDR3 DNA is TGTGCCAGCAGCTTAAGGGGCAGGGGCGATTCACCCCTCCACTTT.

In regard to this clone: A junction boundary mismatches the germline segment, possibly from a read error. The chain is built from TRBV6-5 and TRBJ1-2; 11 bases match TRBD1. Germline assignment: CDR1 MNHEY and CDR2 SVGAGI. This CDR3 is built from 14 residues. The CDR3 DNA sequence: TGTGCCAGCAGTGACTCTGGGACAGGGGGTGGCTACACCTTC. Its protein product is CASSDSGTGGGYTF.

In its sample, this clone was seen a few times. Other DNA sequences in the sample encode the same CDR3. The chain joins TRBV27 to TRBJ1-2, with D perhaps TRBD1 (5 bases). This CDR3 has 13 amino acids. The V gene lost 5 bases and the J gene lost 2 bases, with 9 bases spanning the gap. The germline gives CDR1 MNHEY, CDR2 SMNVEV (reference sequence). CDR3 protein: CASSLGGNYGYTF. The CDR3 region has the DNA TGTGCCAGCAGTCTGGGGGGAAACTATGGCTACACCTTC.

In this sample, this clone turned up once. The chain couples TRBV25-1 to TRBJ2-3; 14 bases map to TRBD2. The germline gives CDR1 MGHDK, CDR2 SYGVNS. The V segment lost 5 bases and the J segment 8 bases; nucleotides outside the gene matches: 9. The CDR3 length is 16 residues. CDR3 in DNA: TGTGCCAGCAGTCCCGGGGGGGGACTAGCGGGGGTTACGCAGTATTTT. Translating it yields CASSPGGGLAGVTQYF.

The V and J genes are TRBV10-3 and TRBJ2-3; 7 nucleotides line up with TRBD2. The CDR3 length is 15 residues. Germline assignment: CDR1 ENHRY and CDR2 SYGVKD. The ends lost 3 bases at V and 11 bases at J; junction bases unmatched: 14. DNA for the CDR3: TGTGCCATCAGTGACCCCTCACGGGGGGATGGTGTGCAGTATTTT. Amino acid sequence: CAISDPSRGDGVQYF.

The V gene is TRBV5-1, the J gene TRBJ2-3, with unresolved D. The CDR3 has 14 residues. The V gene's germline CDR1 is SGHRS and CDR2 YFSETQ. The ends were cut back, 0 bases at V and 3 bases at J, with 8 bases in the middle. The chain's CDR3 is CASSLAIQTDTQYF. The CDR3 nucleotides read TGCGCCAGCAGCTTGGCCATCCAGACAGATACGCAGTATTTT.

The chain combines TRBV6-5 with TRBJ1-1; TRBD1 is a possible D gene (5 bases). V was pared by 4 bases and J by 0 bases, with 6 bases between. The CDR3 loop spans 13 amino acids. Germline CDR1 is MNHEY and CDR2 is SVGAGI. DNA for the CDR3: TGTGCCAGCAGTTGGACACTGAACACTGAAGCTTTCTTT. It translates to CASSWTLNTEAFF.

This clone was seen more than once but under ten times. This rearrangement joins TRBV6-9 to TRBJ2-1; 11 nucleotides line up with TRBD2. Germline assignment: CDR1 MNHGY and CDR2 SVAAGI. This CDR3 is 14 amino acids long. The J segment lost 4 bases and the V segment lost 9 bases, leaving 5 bases of the junction unmatched. DNA for the CDR3: TGTGCCAGGCGCCCTAGCGGGGGGTACAATGAGCAGTTCTTC. Amino acid sequence: CARRPSGGYNEQFF.